A selection of T cell receptor beta chains follows, all from one sample in a study of CD8 T cells in Susac syndrome. TCRdb reanalysed the immunoSEQ multiplex PCR reads using MiXCR and keeps one entry per CDR3 protein. The sample contains around 270,000 distinct CDR3 sequences, almost 85% of which appear only once. Sequencing used CD8+ T cells from PBMCs. These receptors were obtained from a human donor with multiple sclerosis. Both conserved end residues are part of each CDR3.

j_call v_call cdr3_aa
TRBJ2-5 TRBV2 CASSAGTSGRGSETQYF
TRBJ1-3 TRBV7-3 CASSLRQGMAIYF
TRBJ2-7 TRBV20-1 CSARAVPDRVGDEQYF
TRBJ1-1 TRBV21-1 CASSKETVNTEAFF
TRBJ2-3 TRBV11-3 CASSLEGTSADTQYF
TRBJ2-3 TRBV5-1 CASSGLRTDTQYF
TRBJ2-7 TRBV11-2 CASSFRDRDYEQYF
TRBJ1-1 TRBV2 CASTQGQGAVHTEAFF
TRBJ1-3 TRBV13 CASSITDRISGNTIYF
TRBJ2-1 TRBV28 CASSLSPGLAYNEQFF
TRBJ1-1 TRBV4-2 CASSQGGAGMNTEAFF
TRBJ1-5 TRBV4-2 CASSQDLGGAQPQHF
TRBJ2-2 TRBV5-1 CASRHAGTGELFF
TRBJ2-7 TRBV28 CASSISASRVQYF
TRBJ1-1 TRBV25-1 CASSLGAVSEAFF
TRBJ1-5 TRBV7-4 CASSPGGEGNQPQHF
TRBJ2-3 TRBV7-8 CASSHSIAGGPGLPDTQYF
TRBJ1-2 TRBV4-3 CASSQAVTAYGYTF
TRBJ2-7 TRBV6-1 CASSEQRGQGIYEQYF
TRBJ2-3 TRBV4-3 CASSHASGSTDTQYF
TRBJ1-2 TRBV5-1 CASSRGVGTENYYGYTF
TRBJ2-7 TRBV4-3 CASSQDNARGHGYEQYF
TRBJ1-2 TRBV4-3 CASSQDMASGIYGYTF
TRBJ2-1 TRBV4-3 CASSYGTSGYNEQFF